These 16 T cell receptor beta chains came from one sample sequenced in a study of T-cell memory formation after mild COVID-19. MiXCR was run by TCRdb on the 5' RACE reads, yielding one entry per CDR3 protein. There are around 510,000 distinct CDR3 sequences in the sample; roughly 21% occur only once, and 8.4% lies in the top ten. Sequenced: PBMCs or a T cell subset sorted from them (not recorded which). These receptors all come from an adult woman who had mild COVID-19 (a few samples of this study predate the infection). Cell type and time point are not known.

The chain uses TRBV5-1 and TRBJ1-2, with TRBD1 as a possible D gene (5 bases). The CDR3 is made up of 16 amino acids. Per the germline V gene, CDR1 is SGHRS and CDR2 is YFSETQ. V was clipped by 3 bases and J by 0 bases, with 15 bases between them. The CDR3 DNA reads as TGCGCCAGCAGCTCCATGACTGGGGGATCTAACTATGGCTACACCTTC. Residues: CASSSMTGGSNYGYTF.

This clonotype was seen a few times. The V call is TRBV7-9, the J call TRBJ2-5; D unresolved. The V end was cut by 3 bases, the J end by 9 bases, with 11 bases between. Germline values: CDR1 SEHNR, CDR2 FQNEAQ (reference sequence). The CDR3 spans 12 residues. Written as DNA, the CDR3 is TGTGCCAGCAGCTTGCTAGGCCAGGCCCAGTACTTC. Translation: CASSLLGQAQYF.

There are a few counts of this clonotype. Here the CDR3 reads CASRGVGVPEGAFF. In nucleotides, the CDR3 is TGTGCCAGCAGAGGGGTCGGGGTCCCCGAAGGAGCTTTCTTT. The V gene is TRBV12-3 or TRBV12-4, the J gene TRBJ1-1; maybe TRBD1 (5 bases). Trimming cost V 6 bases and J 10 bases, with 21 bases left between them. The CDR3 loop spans 14 amino acids.

This clonotype has just a few counts. This chain links TRBV9 with TRBJ2-3, with D perhaps TRBD2 (5 bases). V lost 8 bases, J lost 10 bases, and 11 bases lay in between. The CDR3 covers 10 residues. From germline, CDR1 is SGDLS and CDR2 YYNGEE. CDR3 sequence (DNA): TGTGCCAGTGGATCGAGGGCGCAGTATTTT. It specifies CASGSRAQYF. Full variable domain (outside the CDR3, taken from reference TRBV9 and TRBJ2-3): DSGVTQTPKHLITATGQRVTLRCSPRSGDLSVYWYQQSLDQGLQFLIQYYNGEERAKGNILERFSAQQFPDLHSELNLSSLELGDSALYFCASGSRAQYFGPGTRLTVL.

This clonotype turned up a few times. This chain joins TRBV12-3 or TRBV12-4 and TRBJ1-5, with D unclear. The CDR3 extends over 15 amino acids. Trimming cost V 3 bases and J 1 base, with 10 bases left between them. CDR3 sequence reads: CASSLGQVSNQPQHF. Written as DNA, the CDR3 is TGTGCCAGCAGTTTGGGCCAGGTCAGCAATCAGCCCCAGCATTTT.

This clonotype was seen a few times. The J gene is TRBJ2-7, the V gene TRBV27; 9 bases line up with TRBD1. The germline gives CDR1 MNHEY, CDR2 SMNVEV (reference sequence). With 4 bases clipped from V and 2 bases from J, the junction kept 6 bases outside the gene matches. The CDR3 runs to 15 residues. The CDR3 DNA reads as TGTGCCAGCAGTTCAGGACAGGGGACAGCCTACGAGCAGTACTTC. Its translation is CASSSGQGTAYEQYF.

The genes are TRBV2 and TRBJ2-7; 8 nucleotides agree with TRBD1. After removal of 7 bases from V and 12 bases from J, the junction contained 14 bases not matched to a gene. Germline-derived CDR1 and CDR2 are SNHLY and FYNNEI. The CDR3 sequence is 13 residues long. CDR3 sequence: CASTPGQVPSGYF. CDR3 bases: TGTGCCAGCACCCCGGGACAGGTGCCGAGCGGGTACTTC.

This clonotype turned up a few times. V gene TRBV5-1 combines with J gene TRBJ2-5; 9 nucleotides line up with TRBD2. Trimming at V came to 7 bases and at J to 5 bases, leaving 9 bases not matched to a gene. CDR3 size: 14 residues. Germline V lookup: CDR1 SGHRS, CDR2 YFSETQ. CDR3 residues: CASRGTSFGETQYF. In DNA, the CDR3 is TGCGCCAGCCGGGGGACTAGCTTCGGGGAGACCCAGTACTTC.

The V call is TRBV10-3, the J call TRBJ1-6; 9 nucleotides match TRBD1. This CDR3 spans 15 amino acids. CDR1 ENHRY and CDR2 SYGVKD come from the germline V gene. The trim removed 3 bases at V and 9 bases at J, leaving 6 bases unmatched. CDR3 nucleotides: TGTGCCATCAGTGAATTAGGGACAGGGAGTTCACCCCTCCACTTT. This codes for CAISELGTGSSPLHF.

This clonotype was detected a few times. The CDR3 nucleotides read TGTGCCAGCAACCGACAAACCAACACTGAAGCTTTCTTT. Protein sequence: CASNRQTNTEAFF. The chain uses TRBV7-3 and TRBJ1-1; no reliable D call. Trimming removed 7 bases from V and 2 bases from J, with 11 bases in between. CDR3 length: 13 amino acids. CDR1 and CDR2 (germline): SGHTA, FQGTGA. Using reference TRBV7-3 and TRBJ1-1 for the parts outside the CDR3, the full variable domain is GAGVSQTPSNKVTEKGKYVELRCDPISGHTALYWYRQSLGQGPEFLIYFQGTGAADDSGLPNDRFFAVRPEGSVSTLKIQRTERGDSAVYLCASNRQTNTEAFFGQGTRLTVV.

The chain recombines TRBV10-3 with TRBJ2-5; D may match TRBD1 or TRBD2 (6 bases each). This CDR3 comprises 18 residues. V was shortened by 3 bases and J by 3 bases, with 23 bases between the two germline ends. The germline V gene has CDR1 ENHRY and CDR2 SYGVKD. This CDR3 is CAISDPGAPDEAEETQYF. DNA of the CDR3: TGTGCCATCAGTGACCCGGGGGCTCCGGACGAAGCCGAAGAGACCCAGTACTTC.

This chain connects TRBV5-5 to TRBJ2-2; TRBD2 aligns across 9 bases. The CDR3 consists of 17 residues. V shed 4 bases, J shed 6 bases, and the junction held 13 bases outside the gene matches. Germline V lookup: CDR1 SGHKS, CDR2 YYEKEE (reference sequence). The CDR3 DNA follows: TGTGCCAGCAGCCCCCTTCCTAGCGGGGTGGGGCCCGGGGAGCTGTTTTTT. Protein: CASSPLPSGVGPGELFF.

This clonotype was counted between two and nine times. The chain has TRBV28 and TRBJ2-5, with 7 nucleotides matching TRBD2. CDR1 is MDHEN and CDR2 is SYDVKM in the germline V gene. The length of the CDR3 is 18 residues. V dropped 5 bases and J dropped 5; count of bases not matched to a gene: 20. The CDR3 region is CASSRGASGAPFGETQYF. DNA of the CDR3: TGTGCCAGCAGTCGCGGGGCTAGCGGAGCCCCCTTCGGGGAGACCCAGTACTTC.

The V call is TRBV7-2, the J call TRBJ2-4, with no clear D. Trimming took 5 bases from V and 3 from J, leaving 5 bases between them. Germline CDR1 and CDR2: SGHTA and FQGNSA. This CDR3 spans 12 amino acids. This CDR3 is CASSPVKNIQYF. The DNA of the CDR3 is TGTGCCAGCAGCCCCGTCAAAAACATTCAGTACTTC.

The genes are TRBV5-6 and TRBJ2-3; D is perhaps TRBD1 (6 bases). The germline V and J ends were trimmed by 0 bases and 1 base, with 12 bases remaining between them. This CDR3 is 16 amino acids long. Looked up from germline, CDR1 is SGHDT and CDR2 is YYEEEE. CDR3 region: CASSLETGTRTDTQYF. CDR3 sequence (DNA): TGTGCCAGCAGCTTGGAAACGGGGACACGCACAGATACGCAGTATTTT.

The chain's CDR3 is CSAIDSRPLYEQYF. The CDR3 nucleotides read TGCAGTGCTATCGACAGCCGACCTCTCTACGAGCAGTACTTC. The chain carries TRBV20-1 and TRBJ2-7, with D tentatively TRBD1 (5 bases). The CDR3 is 14 amino acids. Looked up from germline, CDR1 is DFQATT and CDR2 is SNEGSKA (reference sequence). Trimming took 4 bases from V and 3 from J, leaving 16 bases between them.